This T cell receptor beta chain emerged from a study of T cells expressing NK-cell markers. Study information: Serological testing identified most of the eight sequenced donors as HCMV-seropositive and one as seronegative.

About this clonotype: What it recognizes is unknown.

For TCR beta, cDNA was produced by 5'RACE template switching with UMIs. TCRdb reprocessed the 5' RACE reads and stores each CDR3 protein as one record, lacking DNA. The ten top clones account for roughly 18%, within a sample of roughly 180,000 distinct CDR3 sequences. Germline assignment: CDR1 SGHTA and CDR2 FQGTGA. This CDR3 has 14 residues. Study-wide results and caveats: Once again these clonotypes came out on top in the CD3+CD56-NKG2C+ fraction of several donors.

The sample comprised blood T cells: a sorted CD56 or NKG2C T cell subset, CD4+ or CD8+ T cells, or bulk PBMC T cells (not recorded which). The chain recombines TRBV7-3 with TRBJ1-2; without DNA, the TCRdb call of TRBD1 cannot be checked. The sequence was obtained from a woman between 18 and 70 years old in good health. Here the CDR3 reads CASSLSLTGSGYTF.